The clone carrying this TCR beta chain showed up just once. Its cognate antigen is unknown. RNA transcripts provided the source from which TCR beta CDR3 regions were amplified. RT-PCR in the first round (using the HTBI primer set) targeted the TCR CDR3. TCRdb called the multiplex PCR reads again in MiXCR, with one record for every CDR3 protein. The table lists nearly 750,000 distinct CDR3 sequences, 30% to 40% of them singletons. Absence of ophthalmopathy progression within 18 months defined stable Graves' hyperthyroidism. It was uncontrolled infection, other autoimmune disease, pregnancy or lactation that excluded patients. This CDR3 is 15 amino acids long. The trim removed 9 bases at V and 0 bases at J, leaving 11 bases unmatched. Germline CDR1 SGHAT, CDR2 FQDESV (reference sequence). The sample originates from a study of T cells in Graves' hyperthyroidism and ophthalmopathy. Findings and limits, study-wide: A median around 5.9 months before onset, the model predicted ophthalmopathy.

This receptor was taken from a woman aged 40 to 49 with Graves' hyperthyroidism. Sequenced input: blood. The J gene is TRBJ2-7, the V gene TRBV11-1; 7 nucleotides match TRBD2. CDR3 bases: TGTGCCAGTATTCCGGGGACTATGGACTCCTACGAGCAGTACTTC. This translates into CASIPGTMDSYEQYF.